This entry features one T cell receptor (beta chain) sequence. In the source study's methods: Estimated nucleated cell counts came from reference gene primer amplification. Sequencing was performed with immunoSEQ multiplex PCR; in TCRdb, only in-frame clones are kept and a portion is missing. That table gives V, J and clone size, and the DNA gave D and trimming. The table has some 46,000 clones, 80% to 90% seen once. This record belongs to a study of blood T cell repertoires in COVID-19. Study-level information: Both acute and convalescent COVID-19 samples were obtained from the United States, Italy and Spain. T cells, B-cell-depleted T cells, or PBMCs provided the cDNA or gDNA that served as material.

CDR3 length: 15 amino acids. Trimming shortened V by 5 bases and J by 1 base, and 14 bases separated the two germline ends. Germline CDR1 is LGHNT and CDR2 is FRNRAP. The V gene is TRBV12-5, the J gene TRBJ1-1; TRBD1 might be the D (6 bases). Source material: peripheral blood. The sequence derives from a man between 45 and 60 years old with acute or convalescent COVID-19. DNA of the CDR3: TGTGCTAGTGGTGGGCCCGGGGGGGCGAACACTGAAGCTTTCTTT. Amino acid sequence: CASGGPGGANTEAFF.